These T cell receptor beta chains were read from a single sample in a study of cytomegalovirus exposure and HLA in healthy donors. The table came from immunoSEQ multiplex PCR; TCRdb's copy has only in-frame clones and leaves some out. The table lists around 150,000 clones, 60% to 85% of them singletons. The specimen sequenced was PBMCs. Receptors originate from a woman in her thirties or forties in good health and CMV-seronegative. Both conserved end residues are part of each CDR3. A D gene is named only where the DNA matches it firmly. Some rows have no size entry. The others give once, few or many, or a class for an expanded clone.

. TRBJ1-2 . TRBV11-2 CASSSILPRDVYGYTF TGTGCCAGCAGTTCAATTCTTCCCCGGGATGTCTATGGCTACACCTTC
. TRBJ1-2 . TRBV2 CASRKGGAGPRLVYGYTF TGTGCCAGCAGGAAGGGGGGGGCTGGTCCGAGACTGGTCTATGGCTACACCTTC
. TRBJ2-5 TRBD2 TRBV28 CASSSLTSGAKQETQYF TGTGCCAGCAGCTCCTTGACTAGCGGGGCTAAACAAGAGACCCAGTACTTC
. TRBJ2-2 TRBD2 TRBV5-4 CASSLAGGFDGELFF TGTGCCAGCAGCTTGGCGGGGGGGTTCGACGGGGAGCTGTTTTTT
. TRBJ1-2 . TRBV7-9 CASSPAGMEANYGYTF TGTGCCAGCAGCCCGGCCGGGATGGAGGCTAACTATGGCTACACCTTC
. TRBJ1-5 . TRBV19 CASSHRQRALNQPQHF TGTGCCAGTAGTCATAGACAGCGTGCCCTCAATCAGCCCCAGCATTTT
few TRBJ1-4 . TRBV15 CATSKGATNEKLFF TGTGCCACCTCCAAGGGAGCAACTAATGAAAAACTGTTTTTT
. TRBJ1-6 . TRBV19 CASSSQGNSPLHF TGTGCCAGTAGTAGTCAGGGCAATTCACCCCTCCACTTT
few TRBJ1-5 . TRBV27 CASSLWGGGNQPQHF TGTGCCAGCAGTTTATGGGGAGGAGGCAATCAGCCCCAGCATTTT
. TRBJ2-1 TRBD2 TRBV15 CATSRGTSGGPRGNEQFF TGTGCCACCAGCCGTGGGACTAGCGGGGGCCCTCGGGGCAATGAGCAGTTCTTC
. TRBJ2-7 TRBD1 TRBV7-9 CASSPRTGTSKYF TGTGCCAGCAGCCCACGGACAGGTACGAGCAAGTACTTC
. TRBJ2-1 . TRBV19 CASSIQGGYNEQFF TGTGCCAGTAGTATCCAGGGCGGCTACAATGAGCAGTTCTTC
. TRBJ1-5 . TRBV28 CASTEAGGDHQPQHF TGTGCCAGCACCGAGGCCGGGGGGGATCATCAGCCCCAGCATTTT
once TRBJ2-5 TRBD2 TRBV5-1 CASSLEAAGGQETQYF TGCGCCAGCAGCTTGGAAGCAGCGGGGGGGCAAGAGACCCAGTACTTC
. TRBJ1-1 TRBD1 TRBV7-9 CASSSSRTGLGTEAFF TGTGCCAGCAGCTCTTCGCGGACAGGGTTGGGCACTGAAGCTTTCTTT
once TRBJ1-5 . TRBV30 CAWTRRGVTQPQHF TGTGCCTGGACGCGTCGAGGAGTGACTCAGCCCCAGCATTTT
few TRBJ1-3 . TRBV5-1 CASSLVSRGLGNTIYF TGCGCCAGCAGCTTGGTCTCCAGGGGCCTTGGAAACACCATATATTTT
. TRBJ1-1 . TRBV19 CASSIGRNTEAFF TGTGCCAGTAGTATAGGCAGGAACACTGAAGCTTTCTTT
. TRBJ1-6 . TRBV7-9 CASQPGGNSPLHF TGTGCCAGCCAGCCTGGGGGGAATTCACCCCTCCACTTT
once TRBJ2-1 . TRBV6-1 CASSENTAGSDEQFF TGTGCCAGCAGTGAAAACACGGCGGGTTCCGATGAGCAGTTCTTC
few TRBJ2-1 TRBD2 TRBV27 CASSASGTTGNEQFF TGTGCCAGCAGTGCTTCCGGGACTACAGGAAATGAGCAGTTCTTC
. TRBJ2-2 . TRBV28 CASSFQGSVEVTGELFF TGTGCCAGCAGTTTCCAGGGGTCGGTCGAGGTAACGGGGGAGCTGTTTTTT